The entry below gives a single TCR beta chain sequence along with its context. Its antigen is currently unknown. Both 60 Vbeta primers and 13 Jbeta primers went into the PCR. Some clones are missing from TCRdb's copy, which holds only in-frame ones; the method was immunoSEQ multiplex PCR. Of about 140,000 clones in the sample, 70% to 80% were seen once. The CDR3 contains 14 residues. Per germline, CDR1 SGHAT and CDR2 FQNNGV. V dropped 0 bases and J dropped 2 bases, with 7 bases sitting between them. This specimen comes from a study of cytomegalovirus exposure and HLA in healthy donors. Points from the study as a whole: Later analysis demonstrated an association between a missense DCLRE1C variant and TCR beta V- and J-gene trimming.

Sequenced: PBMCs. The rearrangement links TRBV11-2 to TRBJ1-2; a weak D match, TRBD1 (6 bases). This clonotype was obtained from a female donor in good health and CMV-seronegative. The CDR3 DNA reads TGTGCCAGCAGCTTAGAAGGGACAAACTATGGCTACACCTTC. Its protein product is CASSLEGTNYGYTF.